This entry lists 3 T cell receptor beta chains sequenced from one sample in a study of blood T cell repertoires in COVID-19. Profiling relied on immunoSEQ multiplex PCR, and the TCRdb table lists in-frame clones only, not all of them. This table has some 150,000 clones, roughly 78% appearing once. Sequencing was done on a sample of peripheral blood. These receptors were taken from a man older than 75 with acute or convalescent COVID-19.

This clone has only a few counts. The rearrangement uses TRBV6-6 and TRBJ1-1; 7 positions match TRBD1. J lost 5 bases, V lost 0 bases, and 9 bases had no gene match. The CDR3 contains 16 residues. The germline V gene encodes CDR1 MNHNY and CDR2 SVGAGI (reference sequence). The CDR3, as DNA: TGTGCCAGCAGTTACTCGCGGAGGGGGCGCGGGACTGAAGCTTTCTTT. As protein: CASSYSRRGRGTEAFF.

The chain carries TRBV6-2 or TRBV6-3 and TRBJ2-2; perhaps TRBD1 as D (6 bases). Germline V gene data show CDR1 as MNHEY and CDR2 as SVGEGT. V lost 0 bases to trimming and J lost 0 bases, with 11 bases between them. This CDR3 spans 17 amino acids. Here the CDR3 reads CASSYSMGAANTGELFF. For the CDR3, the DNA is TGTGCCAGCAGTTACTCGATGGGGGCGGCGAACACCGGGGAGCTGTTTTTT.

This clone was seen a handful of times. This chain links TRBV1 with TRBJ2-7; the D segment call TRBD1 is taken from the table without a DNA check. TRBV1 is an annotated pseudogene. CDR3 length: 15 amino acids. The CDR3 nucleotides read TGCACCAGCAGCTGCTACTCGACAGGGTACTACGAGCAGTACGTC. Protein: CTSSCYSTGYYEQYV.